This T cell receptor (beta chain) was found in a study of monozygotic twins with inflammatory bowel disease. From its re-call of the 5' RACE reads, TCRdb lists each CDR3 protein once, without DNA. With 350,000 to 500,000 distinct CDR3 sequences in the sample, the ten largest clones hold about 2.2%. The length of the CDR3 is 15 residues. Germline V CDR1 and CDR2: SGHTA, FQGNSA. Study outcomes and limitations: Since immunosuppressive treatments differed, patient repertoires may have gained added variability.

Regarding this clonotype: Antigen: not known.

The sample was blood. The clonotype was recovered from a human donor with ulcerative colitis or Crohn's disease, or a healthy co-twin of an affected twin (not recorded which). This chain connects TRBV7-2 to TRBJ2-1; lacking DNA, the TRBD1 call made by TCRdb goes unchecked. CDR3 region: CASSLSQGAYNEQFF.